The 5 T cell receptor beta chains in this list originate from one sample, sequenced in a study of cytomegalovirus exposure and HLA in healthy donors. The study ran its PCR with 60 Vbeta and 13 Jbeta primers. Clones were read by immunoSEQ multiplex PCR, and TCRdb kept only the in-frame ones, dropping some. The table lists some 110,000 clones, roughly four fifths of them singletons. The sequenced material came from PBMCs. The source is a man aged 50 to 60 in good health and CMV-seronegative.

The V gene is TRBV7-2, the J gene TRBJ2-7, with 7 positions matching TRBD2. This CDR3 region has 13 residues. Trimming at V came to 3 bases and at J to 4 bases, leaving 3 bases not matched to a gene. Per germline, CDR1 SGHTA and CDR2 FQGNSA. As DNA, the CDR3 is TGTGCCAGCAGCTTCGGACTAGAGTACGAGCAGTACTTC. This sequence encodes CASSFGLEYEQYF.

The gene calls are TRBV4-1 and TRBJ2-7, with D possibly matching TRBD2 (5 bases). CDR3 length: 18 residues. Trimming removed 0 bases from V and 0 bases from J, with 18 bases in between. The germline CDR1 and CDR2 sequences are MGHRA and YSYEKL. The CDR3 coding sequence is TGCGCCAGCAGCCAAGAAACGGGGTTTAATGATTACTCCTACGAGCAGTACTTC. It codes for CASSQETGFNDYSYEQYF.

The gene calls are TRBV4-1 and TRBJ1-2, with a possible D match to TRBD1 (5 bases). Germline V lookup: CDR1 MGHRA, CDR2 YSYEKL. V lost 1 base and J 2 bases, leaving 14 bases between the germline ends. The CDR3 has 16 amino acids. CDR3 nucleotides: TGCGCCAGCAGCCAAGTAACGGGTAGGGGAAACTATGGCTACACCTTC. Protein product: CASSQVTGRGNYGYTF.

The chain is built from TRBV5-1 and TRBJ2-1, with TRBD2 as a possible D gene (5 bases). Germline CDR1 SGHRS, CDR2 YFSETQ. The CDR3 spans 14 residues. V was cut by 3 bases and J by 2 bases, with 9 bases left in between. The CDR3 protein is CASSSRSAYNEQFF. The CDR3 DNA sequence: TGCGCCAGCAGCTCTCGTAGCGCCTACAATGAGCAGTTCTTC. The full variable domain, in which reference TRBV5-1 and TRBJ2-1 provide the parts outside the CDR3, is KAGVTQTPRYLIKTRGQQVTLSCSPISGHRSVSWYQQTPGQGLQFLFEYFSETQRNKGNFPGRFSGRQFSNSRSEMNVSTLELGDSALYLCASSSRSAYNEQFFGPGTRLTVL.

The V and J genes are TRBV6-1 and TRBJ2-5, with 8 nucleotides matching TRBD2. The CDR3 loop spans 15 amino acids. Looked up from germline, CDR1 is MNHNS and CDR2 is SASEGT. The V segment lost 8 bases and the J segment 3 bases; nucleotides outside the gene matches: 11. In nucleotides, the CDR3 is TGTGCCAGCGGCTCAGCGGGGGCCGAAAAAGAGACCCAGTACTTC. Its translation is CASGSAGAEKETQYF.